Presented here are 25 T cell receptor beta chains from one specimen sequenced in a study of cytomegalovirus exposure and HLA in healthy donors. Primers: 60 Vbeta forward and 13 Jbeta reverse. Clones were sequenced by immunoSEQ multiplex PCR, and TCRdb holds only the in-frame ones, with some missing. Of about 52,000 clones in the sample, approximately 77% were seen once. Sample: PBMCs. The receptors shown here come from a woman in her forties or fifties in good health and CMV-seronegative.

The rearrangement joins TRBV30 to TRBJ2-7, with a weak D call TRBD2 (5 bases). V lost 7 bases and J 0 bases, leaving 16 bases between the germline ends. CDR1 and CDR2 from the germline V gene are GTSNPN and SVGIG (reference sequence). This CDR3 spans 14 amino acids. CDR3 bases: TGTGCCTCCGAAAAGGATGGGAGCTCCTACGAGCAGTACTTC. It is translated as CASEKDGSSYEQYF.

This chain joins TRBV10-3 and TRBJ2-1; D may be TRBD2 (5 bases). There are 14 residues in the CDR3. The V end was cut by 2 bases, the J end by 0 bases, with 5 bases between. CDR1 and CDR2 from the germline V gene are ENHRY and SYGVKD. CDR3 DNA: TGTGCCATCAGTGAGGCGGGCTCCTACAATGAGCAGTTCTTC. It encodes CAISEAGSYNEQFF.

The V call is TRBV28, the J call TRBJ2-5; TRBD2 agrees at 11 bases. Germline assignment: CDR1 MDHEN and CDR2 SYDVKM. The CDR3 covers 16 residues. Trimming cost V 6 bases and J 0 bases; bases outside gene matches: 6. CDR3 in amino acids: CASRTSGAPYQETQYF. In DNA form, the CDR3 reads TGTGCCAGCAGGACTAGCGGGGCCCCGTACCAAGAGACCCAGTACTTC.

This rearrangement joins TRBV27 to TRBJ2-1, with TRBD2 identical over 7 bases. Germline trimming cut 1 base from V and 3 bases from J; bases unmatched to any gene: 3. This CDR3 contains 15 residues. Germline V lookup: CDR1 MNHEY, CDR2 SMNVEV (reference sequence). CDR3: CASSLWLADYNEQFF. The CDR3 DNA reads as TGTGCCAGCAGTTTATGGCTAGCGGACTACAATGAGCAGTTCTTC.

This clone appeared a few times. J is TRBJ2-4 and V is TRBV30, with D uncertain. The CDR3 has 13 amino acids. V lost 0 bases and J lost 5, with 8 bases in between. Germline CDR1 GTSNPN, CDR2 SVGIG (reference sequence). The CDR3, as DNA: TGTGCCTGGAGTGTCCCCCTCGAAAACATTCAGTACTTC. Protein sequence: CAWSVPLENIQYF.

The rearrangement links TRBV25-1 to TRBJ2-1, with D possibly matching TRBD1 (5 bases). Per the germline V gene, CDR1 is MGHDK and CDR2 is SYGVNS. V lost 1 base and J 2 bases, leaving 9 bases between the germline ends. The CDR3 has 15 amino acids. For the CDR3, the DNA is TGTGCCAGCAGTGAATTTGGGGCGACCTACAATGAGCAGTTCTTC. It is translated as CASSEFGATYNEQFF.

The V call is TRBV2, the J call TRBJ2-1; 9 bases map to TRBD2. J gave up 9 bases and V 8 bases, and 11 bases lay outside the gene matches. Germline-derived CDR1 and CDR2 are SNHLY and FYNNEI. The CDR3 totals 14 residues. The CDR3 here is CASAAGGRAGEQFF. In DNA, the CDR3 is TGTGCCAGCGCGGCTGGCGGGAGGGCTGGTGAGCAGTTCTTC.

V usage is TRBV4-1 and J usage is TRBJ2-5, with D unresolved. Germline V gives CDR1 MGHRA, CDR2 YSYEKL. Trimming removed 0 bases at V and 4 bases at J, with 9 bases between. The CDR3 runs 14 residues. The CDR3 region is CASSQDQVVETQYF. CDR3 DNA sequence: TGCGCCAGCAGCCAAGATCAAGTAGTAGAGACCCAGTACTTC.

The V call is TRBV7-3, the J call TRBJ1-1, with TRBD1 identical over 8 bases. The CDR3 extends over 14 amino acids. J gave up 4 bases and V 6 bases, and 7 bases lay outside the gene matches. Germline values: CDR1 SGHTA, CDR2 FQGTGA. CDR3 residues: CASSRGQGSTEAFF. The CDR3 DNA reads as TGTGCCAGCAGTCGCGGACAGGGCTCCACTGAAGCTTTCTTT.

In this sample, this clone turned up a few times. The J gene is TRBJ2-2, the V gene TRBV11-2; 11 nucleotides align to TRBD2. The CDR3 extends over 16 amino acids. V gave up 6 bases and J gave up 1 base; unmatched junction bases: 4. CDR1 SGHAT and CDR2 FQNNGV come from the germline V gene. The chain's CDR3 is CASSKLAGGNTGELFF. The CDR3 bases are TGTGCCAGCAGTAAGCTAGCGGGGGGGAACACCGGGGAGCTGTTTTTT.

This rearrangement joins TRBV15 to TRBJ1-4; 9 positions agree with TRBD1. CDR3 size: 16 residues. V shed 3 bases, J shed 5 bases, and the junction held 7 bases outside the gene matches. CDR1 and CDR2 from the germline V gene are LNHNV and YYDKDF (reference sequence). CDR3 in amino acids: CATSRGDREFNEKLFF. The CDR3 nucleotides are TGTGCCACCAGCAGGGGGGACAGGGAATTCAATGAAAAACTGTTTTTT.

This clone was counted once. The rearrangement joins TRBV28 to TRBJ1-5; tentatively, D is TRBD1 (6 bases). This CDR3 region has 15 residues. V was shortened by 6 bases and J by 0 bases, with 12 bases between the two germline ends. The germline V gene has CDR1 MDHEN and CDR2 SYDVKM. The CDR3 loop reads CASSWGLPSNQPQHF. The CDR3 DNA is TGTGCCAGCAGCTGGGGGCTTCCTAGCAATCAGCCCCAGCATTTT.

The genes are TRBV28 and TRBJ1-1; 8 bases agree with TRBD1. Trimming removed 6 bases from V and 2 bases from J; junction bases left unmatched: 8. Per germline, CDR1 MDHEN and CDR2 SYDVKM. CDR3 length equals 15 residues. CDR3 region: CASSLNRGGNTEAFF. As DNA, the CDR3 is TGTGCCAGCAGCCTAAACAGGGGGGGAAACACTGAAGCTTTCTTT.

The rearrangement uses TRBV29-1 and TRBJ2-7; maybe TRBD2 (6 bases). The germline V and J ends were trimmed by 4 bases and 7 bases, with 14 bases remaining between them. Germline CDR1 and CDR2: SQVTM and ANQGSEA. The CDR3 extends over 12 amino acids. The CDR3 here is CSVGEVVGEQYF. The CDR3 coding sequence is TGCAGCGTTGGGGAGGTTGTAGGGGAGCAGTACTTC.

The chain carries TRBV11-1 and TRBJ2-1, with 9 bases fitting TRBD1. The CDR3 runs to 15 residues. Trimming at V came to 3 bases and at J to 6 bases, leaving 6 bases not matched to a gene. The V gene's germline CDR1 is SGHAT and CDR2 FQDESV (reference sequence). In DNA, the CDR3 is TGTGCCAGCAGCTTTGGGGGACAGGGCTTCAATGAGCAGTTCTTC. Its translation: CASSFGGQGFNEQFF. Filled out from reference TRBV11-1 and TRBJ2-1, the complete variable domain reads EAEVAQSPRYKITEKSQAVAFWCDPISGHATLYWYRQILGQGPELLVQFQDESVVDDSQLPKDRFSAERLKGVDSTLKIQPAELGDSAMYLCASSFGGQGFNEQFFGPGTRLTVL.

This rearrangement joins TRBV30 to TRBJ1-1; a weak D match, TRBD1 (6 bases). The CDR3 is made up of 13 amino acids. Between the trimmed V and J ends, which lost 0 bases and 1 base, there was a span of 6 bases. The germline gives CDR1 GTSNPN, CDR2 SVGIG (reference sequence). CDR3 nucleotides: TGTGCCTGGAGTGTAGGGGGGAACACTGAAGCTTTCTTT. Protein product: CAWSVGGNTEAFF.

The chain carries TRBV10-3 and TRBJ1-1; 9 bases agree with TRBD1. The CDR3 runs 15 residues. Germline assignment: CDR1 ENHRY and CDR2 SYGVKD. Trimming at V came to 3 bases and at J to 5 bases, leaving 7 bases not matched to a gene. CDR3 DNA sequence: TGTGCCATCAGTGATCACCGGGACAGGGTGACTGAAGCTTTCTTT. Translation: CAISDHRDRVTEAFF.

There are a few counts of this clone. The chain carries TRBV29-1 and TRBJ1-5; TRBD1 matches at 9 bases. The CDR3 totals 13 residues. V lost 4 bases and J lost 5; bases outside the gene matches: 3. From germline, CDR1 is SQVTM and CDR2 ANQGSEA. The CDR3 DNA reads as TGCAGCGTTGGGACAGGGGATCATCAGCCCCAGCATTTT. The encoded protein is CSVGTGDHQPQHF.

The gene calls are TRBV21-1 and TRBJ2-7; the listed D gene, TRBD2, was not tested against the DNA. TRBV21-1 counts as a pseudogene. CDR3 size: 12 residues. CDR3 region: CASSKAAPGQYF. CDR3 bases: TGTGCCAGCAGCAAAGCAGCCCCTGGGCAGTACTTC.

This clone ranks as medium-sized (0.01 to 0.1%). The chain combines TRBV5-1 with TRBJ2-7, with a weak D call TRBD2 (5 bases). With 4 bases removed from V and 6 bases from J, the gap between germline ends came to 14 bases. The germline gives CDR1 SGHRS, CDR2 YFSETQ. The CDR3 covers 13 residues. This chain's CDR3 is CASSPVDGGEQYF. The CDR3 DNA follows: TGCGCCAGCAGCCCGGTAGACGGAGGCGAGCAGTACTTC.

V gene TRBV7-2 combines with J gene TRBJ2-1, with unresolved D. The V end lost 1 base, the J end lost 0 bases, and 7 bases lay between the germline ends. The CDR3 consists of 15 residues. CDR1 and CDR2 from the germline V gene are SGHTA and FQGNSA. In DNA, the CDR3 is TGTGCCAGCAGCTTAGATCTCCCCTCCTACAATGAGCAGTTCTTC. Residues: CASSLDLPSYNEQFF. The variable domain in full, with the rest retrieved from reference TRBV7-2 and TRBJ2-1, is GAGVSQSPSNKVTEKGKDVELRCDPISGHTALYWYRQSLGQGLEFLIYFQGNSAPDKSGLPSDRFSAERTGGSVSTLTIQRTQQEDSAVYLCASSLDLPSYNEQFFGPGTRLTVL.

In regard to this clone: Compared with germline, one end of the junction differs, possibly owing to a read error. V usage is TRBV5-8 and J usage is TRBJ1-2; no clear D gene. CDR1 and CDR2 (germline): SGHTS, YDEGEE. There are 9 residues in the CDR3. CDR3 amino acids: CASSWANTF. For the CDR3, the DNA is TGTGCCAGCAGCTGGGCCAACACCTTT. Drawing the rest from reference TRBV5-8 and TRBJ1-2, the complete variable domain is EAGVTQSPTHLIKTRGQQATLRCSPISGHTSVYWYQQALGLGLQFLLWYDEGEERNRGNFPPRFSGRQFPNYSSELNVNALELEDSALYLCASSWANTFGSGTRLTVV.

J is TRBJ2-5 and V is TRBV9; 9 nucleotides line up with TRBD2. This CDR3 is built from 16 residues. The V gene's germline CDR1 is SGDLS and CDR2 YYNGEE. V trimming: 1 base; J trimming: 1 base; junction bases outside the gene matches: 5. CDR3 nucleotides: TGTGCCAGCAGCGTAAAGGGCGGGAGGGCCCAAGAGACCCAGTACTTC. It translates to CASSVKGGRAQETQYF.

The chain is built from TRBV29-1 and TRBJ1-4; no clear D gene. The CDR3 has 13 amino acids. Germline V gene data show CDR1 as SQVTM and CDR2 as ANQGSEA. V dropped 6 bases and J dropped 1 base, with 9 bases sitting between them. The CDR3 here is CSVRRGTNEKLFF. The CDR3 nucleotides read TGCAGCGTCCGTCGGGGAACTAATGAAAAACTGTTTTTT.

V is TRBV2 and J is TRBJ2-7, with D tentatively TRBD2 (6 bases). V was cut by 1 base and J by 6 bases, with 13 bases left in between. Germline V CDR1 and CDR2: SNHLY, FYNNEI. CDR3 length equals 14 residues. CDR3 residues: CASSEGGRPGEQYF. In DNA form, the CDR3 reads TGTGCCAGCAGTGAAGGTGGGAGGCCCGGCGAGCAGTACTTC.